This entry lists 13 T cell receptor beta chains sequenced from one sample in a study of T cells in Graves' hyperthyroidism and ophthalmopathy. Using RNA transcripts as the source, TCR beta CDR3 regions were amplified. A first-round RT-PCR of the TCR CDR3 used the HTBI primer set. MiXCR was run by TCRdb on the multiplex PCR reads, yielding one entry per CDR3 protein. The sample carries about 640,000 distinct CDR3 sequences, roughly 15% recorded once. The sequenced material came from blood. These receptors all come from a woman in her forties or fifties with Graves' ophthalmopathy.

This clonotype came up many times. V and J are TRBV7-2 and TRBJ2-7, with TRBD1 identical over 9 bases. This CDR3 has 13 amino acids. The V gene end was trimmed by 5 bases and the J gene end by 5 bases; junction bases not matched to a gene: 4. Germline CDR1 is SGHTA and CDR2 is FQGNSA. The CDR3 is CASSLQGADEQYF. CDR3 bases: TGTGCCAGCAGCCTACAGGGGGCGGACGAGCAGTACTTC.

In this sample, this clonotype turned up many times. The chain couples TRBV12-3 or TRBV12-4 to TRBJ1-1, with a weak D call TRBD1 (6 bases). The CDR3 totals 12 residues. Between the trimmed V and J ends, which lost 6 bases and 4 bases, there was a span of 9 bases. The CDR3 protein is CASSKQGTEAFF. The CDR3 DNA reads TGTGCCAGCAGCAAACAGGGCACTGAAGCTTTCTTT.

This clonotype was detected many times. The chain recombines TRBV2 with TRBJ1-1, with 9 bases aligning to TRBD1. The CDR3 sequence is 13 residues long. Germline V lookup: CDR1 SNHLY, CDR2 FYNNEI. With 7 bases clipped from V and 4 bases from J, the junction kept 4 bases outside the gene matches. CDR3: CASIGQGSTEAFF. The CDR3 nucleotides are TGTGCCAGCATCGGACAGGGGAGCACTGAAGCTTTCTTT.

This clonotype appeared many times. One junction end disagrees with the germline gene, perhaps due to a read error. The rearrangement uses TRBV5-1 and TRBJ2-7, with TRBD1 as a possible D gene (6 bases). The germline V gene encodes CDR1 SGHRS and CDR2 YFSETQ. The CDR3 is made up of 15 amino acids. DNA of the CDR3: TGTGCCAGCAGCTTGGAGCGACAGGCGATCTACGAGCAGTACTTC. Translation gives CASSLERQAIYEQYF.

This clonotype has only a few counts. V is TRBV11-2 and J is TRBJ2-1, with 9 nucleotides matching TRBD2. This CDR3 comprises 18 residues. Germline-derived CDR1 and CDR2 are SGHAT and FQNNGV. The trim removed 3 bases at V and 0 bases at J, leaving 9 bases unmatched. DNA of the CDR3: TGTGCCAGCAGCTTCCTTCAAAGCGGGGGGAGCTCCTACAATGAGCAGTTCTTC. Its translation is CASSFLQSGGSSYNEQFF.

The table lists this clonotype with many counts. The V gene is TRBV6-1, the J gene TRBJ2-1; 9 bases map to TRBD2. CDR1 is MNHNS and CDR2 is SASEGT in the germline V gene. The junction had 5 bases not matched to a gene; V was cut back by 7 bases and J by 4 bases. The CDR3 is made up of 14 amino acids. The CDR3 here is CASTRSGGYNEQFF. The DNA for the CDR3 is TGTGCCAGCACCCGGAGCGGGGGGTACAATGAGCAGTTCTTC.

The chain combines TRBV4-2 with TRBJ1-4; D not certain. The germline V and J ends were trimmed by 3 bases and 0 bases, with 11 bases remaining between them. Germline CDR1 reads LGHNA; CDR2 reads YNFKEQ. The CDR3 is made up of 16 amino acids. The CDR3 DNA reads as TGTGCCAGCAGCCAGACACGGAGTGCAACTAATGAAAAACTGTTTTTT. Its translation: CASSQTRSATNEKLFF.

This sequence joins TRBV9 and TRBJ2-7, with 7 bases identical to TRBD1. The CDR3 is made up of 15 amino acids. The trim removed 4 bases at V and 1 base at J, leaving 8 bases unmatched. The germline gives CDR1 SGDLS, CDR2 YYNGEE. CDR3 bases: TGTGCCAGCAGCCTCTCGACAGGGTCGTCCTACGAGCAGTACTTC. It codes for CASSLSTGSSYEQYF.

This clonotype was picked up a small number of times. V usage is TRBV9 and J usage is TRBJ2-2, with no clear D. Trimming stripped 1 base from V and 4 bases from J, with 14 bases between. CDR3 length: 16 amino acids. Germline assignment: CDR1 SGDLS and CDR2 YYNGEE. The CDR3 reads CASSVMSLGVTGELFF. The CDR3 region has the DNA TGTGCCAGCAGCGTAATGAGTCTTGGGGTCACCGGGGAGCTGTTTTTT.

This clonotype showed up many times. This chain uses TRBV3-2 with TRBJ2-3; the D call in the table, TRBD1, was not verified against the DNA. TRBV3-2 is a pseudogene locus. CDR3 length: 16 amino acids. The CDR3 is CASSHLDRGREDTQYF. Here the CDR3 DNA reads TGTGCCAGCAGCCATCTGGACAGGGGGCGTGAAGATACGCAGTATTTT.

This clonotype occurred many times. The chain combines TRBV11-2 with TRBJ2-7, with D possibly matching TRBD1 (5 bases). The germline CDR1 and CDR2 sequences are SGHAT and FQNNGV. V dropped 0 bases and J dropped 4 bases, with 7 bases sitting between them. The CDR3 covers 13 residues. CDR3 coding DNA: TGTGCCAGCAGCTTAGAAAGGGGTTACGAGCAGTACTTC. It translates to CASSLERGYEQYF.

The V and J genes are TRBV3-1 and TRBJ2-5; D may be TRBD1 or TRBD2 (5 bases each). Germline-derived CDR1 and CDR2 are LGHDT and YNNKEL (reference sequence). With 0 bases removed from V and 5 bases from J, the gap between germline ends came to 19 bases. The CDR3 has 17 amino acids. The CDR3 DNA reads TGTGCCAGCAGCCAAGATAAGAGATACAAATGGGGGGAGACCCAGTACTTC. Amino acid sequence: CASSQDKRYKWGETQYF.

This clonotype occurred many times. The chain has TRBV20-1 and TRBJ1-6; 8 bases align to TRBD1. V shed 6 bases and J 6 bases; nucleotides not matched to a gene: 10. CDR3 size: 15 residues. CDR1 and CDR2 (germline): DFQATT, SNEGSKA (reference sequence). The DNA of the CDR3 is TGCAGTGCCCTCCGGCCCGGACAGGGTAATTCACCCCTCCACTTT. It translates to CSALRPGQGNSPLHF.